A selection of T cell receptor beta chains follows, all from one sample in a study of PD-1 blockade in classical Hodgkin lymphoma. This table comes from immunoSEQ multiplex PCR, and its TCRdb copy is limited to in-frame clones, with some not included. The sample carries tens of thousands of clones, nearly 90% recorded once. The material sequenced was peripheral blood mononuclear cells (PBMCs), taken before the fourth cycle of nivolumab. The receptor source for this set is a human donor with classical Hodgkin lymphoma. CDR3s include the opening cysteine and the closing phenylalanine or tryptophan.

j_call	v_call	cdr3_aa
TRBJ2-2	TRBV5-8	CASSFDSQHTGELFF
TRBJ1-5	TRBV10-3	CAISAQGAGQPQHF
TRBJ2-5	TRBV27	CASSFGGAETQYF
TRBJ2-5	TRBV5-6	CASSLERSGRAFETQYF
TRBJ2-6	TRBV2	CASTIWGGANVLTF
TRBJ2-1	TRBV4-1	CASSQNGRYNEQFF
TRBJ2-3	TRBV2	CASSETGNTDTQYF
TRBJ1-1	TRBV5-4	CASISGGGGTTEAFF
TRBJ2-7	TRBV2	CASESGESSYEQYF
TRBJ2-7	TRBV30	CAWTLRASGRKGEQYF
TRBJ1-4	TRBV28	CASSQWTAPGEKLFF
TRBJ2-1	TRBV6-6	CASSQREGQAAEQFF
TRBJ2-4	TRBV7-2	CASSLGGVGRPEYF
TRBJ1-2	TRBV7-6	CASSPGQGNYGYTF
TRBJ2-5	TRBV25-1	CASSRQGAETQYF
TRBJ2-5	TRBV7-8	CASSSGLAMETQYF
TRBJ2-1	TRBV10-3	CASEGISGSYNEQFF
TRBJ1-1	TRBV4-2	CASSFIVNTEAFF
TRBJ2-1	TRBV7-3	CASSANRGPYNEQFF
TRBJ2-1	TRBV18	CASSPGLAGYNEQFF
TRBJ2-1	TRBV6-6	CASRRPIDNEQFF
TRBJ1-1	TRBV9	CASSVLGGDTEAFF
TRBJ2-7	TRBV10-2	CASSEFPGTGDYEQYF
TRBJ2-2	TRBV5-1	CASSPSNTGELFF
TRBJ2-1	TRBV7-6	CASSQSGVGESYNEQFF
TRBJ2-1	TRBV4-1	CASSRVRDNEQFF
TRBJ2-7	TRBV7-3	CASSPQTGPPYEQYF
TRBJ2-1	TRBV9	CASSFRRTATYNEQFF
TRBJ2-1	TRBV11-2	CASSQSGSPYNEQFF
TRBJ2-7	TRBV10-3	CAISEYFPYEQYF
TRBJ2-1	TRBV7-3	CASSSVAGAPYNEQFF
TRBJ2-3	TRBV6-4	CASSGNGRITDTQYF
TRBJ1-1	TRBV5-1	CARNIHLRDRALNTEAFF
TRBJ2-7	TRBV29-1	CSVGDRGPYEQYF
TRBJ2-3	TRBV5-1	CASSSLGDSSTDTQYF
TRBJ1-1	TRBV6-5	CASTKTGVLNTEAFF
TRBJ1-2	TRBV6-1	CASSEVNRDGYTF
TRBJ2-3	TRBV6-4	CASSDGTGADTQYF
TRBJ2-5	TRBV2	CASTGLLQETQYF
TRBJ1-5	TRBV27	CASSFPNQPQHF
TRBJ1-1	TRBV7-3	CASSRTAGGANTEAFF
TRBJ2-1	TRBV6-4	CASSDLAGEQFF
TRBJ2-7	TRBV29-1	CGVGRGSSYEQYF
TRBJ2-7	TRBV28	CASRSHGTGVYEQYF
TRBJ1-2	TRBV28	CASSYLGQPNYGYTF
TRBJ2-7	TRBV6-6	CASSHWRGPSYEQYF
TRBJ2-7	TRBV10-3	CATYLAGASEQYF
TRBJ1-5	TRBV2	CASSEFLDENQPQHF
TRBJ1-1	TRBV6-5	CASSPRTGTEAFF